The next 3 T cell receptor beta chains were all read from a single sample in a study of OX40 agonist ivuxolimab in advanced cancers. Here immunoSEQ multiplex PCR was the method, and the copy in TCRdb shows in-frame clones only, minus some. Found here are tens of thousands of clones, about nine tenths of them singletons; the top ten hold roughly 4.4%. This specimen was CD4+ or CD8+ T cells sorted from blood, taken in a trial of the OX40 agonist ivuxolimab. Source of these receptors: an adult with an advanced solid tumor such as melanoma, head and neck, liver or kidney cancer.

This chain's CDR3 is CASSLGSNTEAFF. For the CDR3, the DNA is TGTGCCAGCAGCTTAGGATCGAACACTGAAGCTTTCTTT. The J gene is TRBJ1-1, the V gene TRBV7-7; no definite D call. V was trimmed by 1 base and J by 1 base, leaving 4 bases between them. This CDR3 contains 13 residues. Germline V lookup: CDR1 SSHAT, CDR2 FNYEAQ (reference sequence).

V gene TRBV7-2 combines with J gene TRBJ2-3, with TRBD2 matching over 11 bases. Germline values: CDR1 SGHTA, CDR2 FQGNSA. J lost 3 bases, V lost 5 bases, and 7 bases had no gene match. This CDR3 spans 16 amino acids. The CDR3 sequence is CASSPRLAGMTDTQYF. The DNA for the CDR3 is TGTGCCAGCAGCCCGCGACTAGCGGGGATGACAGATACGCAGTATTTT.

V and J are TRBV6-1 and TRBJ1-6, with D unclear. The CDR3 loop spans 13 amino acids. The germline CDR1 and CDR2 sequences are MNHNS and SASEGT. The V end was cut by 9 bases, the J end by 4 bases, with 10 bases between. The CDR3 region is CASYTAYNSPLHF. The CDR3 DNA follows: TGTGCCAGTTACACAGCGTATAATTCACCCCTCCACTTT.